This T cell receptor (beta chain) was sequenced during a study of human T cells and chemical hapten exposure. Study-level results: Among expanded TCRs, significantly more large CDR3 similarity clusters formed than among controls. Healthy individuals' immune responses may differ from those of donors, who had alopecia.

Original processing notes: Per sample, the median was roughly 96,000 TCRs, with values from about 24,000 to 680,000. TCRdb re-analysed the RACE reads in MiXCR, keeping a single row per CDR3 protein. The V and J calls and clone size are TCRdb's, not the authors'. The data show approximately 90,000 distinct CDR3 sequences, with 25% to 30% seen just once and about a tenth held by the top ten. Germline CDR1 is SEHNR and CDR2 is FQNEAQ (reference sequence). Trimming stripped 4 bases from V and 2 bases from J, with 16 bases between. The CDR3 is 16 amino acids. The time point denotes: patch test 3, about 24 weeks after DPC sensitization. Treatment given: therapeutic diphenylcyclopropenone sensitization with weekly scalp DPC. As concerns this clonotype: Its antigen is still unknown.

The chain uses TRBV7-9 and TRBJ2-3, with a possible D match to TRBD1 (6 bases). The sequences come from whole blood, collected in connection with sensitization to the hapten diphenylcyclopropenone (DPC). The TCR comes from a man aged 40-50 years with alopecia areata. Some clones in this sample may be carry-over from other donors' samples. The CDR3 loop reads CASSSSDRTATDTQYF. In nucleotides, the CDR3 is TGTGCCAGCAGCTCCTCGGACAGAACAGCCACAGATACGCAGTATTTT.